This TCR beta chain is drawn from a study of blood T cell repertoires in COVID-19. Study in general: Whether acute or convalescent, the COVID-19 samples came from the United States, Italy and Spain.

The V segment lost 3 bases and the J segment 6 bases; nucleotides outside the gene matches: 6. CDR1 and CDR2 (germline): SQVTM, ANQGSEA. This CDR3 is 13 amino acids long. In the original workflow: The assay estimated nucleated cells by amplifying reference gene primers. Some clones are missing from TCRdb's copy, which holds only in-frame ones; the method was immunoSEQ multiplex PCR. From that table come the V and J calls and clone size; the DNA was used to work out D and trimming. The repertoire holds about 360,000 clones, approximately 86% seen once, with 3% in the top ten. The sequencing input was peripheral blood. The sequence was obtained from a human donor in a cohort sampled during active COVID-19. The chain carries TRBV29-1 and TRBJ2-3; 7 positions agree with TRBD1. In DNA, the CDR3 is TGCAGCGTTGATCAGGGGGTGACGGATACGCAGTATTTT. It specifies CSVDQGVTDTQYF.